The 21 T cell receptor beta chains given below trace back to one sample, sequenced in a study of T cells in Graves' hyperthyroidism and ophthalmopathy. The investigators amplified TCR beta CDR3 regions from RNA transcripts. TCR CDR3 underwent first-round RT-PCR with the HTBI primer set. TCRdb analysed the multiplex PCR reads with MiXCR anew, one entry per CDR3 protein. The table records roughly 530,000 distinct CDR3 sequences, roughly 18% of them present only once. The source material was blood. The receptor set was obtained from a woman between 18 and 30 years old with Graves' ophthalmopathy.

The chain employs TRBV11-2 and TRBJ2-5, with unresolved D. Germline CDR1 SGHAT, CDR2 FQNNGV. Between the trimmed V and J ends, which lost 1 base and 2 bases, there was a span of 11 bases. The CDR3 has 15 amino acids. CDR3 residues: CASSLGSAGQETQYF. The CDR3 DNA follows: TGTGCCAGCAGCTTAGGATCTGCAGGTCAAGAGACCCAGTACTTC. The variable domain in full, completed from reference TRBV11-2 and TRBJ2-5, reads EAGVAQSPRYKIIEKRQSVAFWCNPISGHATLYWYQQILGQGPKLLIQFQNNGVVDDSQLPKDRFSAERLKGVDSTLKIQPAKLEDSAVYLCASSLGSAGQETQYFGPGTRLLVL.

This clonotype was seen at least ten times. This chain joins TRBV27 and TRBJ1-1; D perhaps matches TRBD1 (5 bases). This CDR3 has 15 residues. Looked up from germline, CDR1 is MNHEY and CDR2 is SMNVEV (reference sequence). With 3 bases removed from V and 0 bases from J, the gap between germline ends came to 11 bases. CDR3 region: CASSLYPGVNTEAFF. Here the CDR3 DNA reads TGTGCCAGCAGTTTGTATCCGGGGGTGAACACTGAAGCTTTCTTT.

The chain has TRBV28 and TRBJ1-4; 7 nucleotides align to TRBD1. Germline CDR1 reads MDHEN; CDR2 reads SYDVKM. Trimming removed 2 bases from V and 5 bases from J; junction bases left unmatched: 8. The CDR3 has 16 amino acids. The CDR3 spells CASSLTQQGSNEKLFF. CDR3 in DNA: TGTGCCAGCAGTTTAACCCAACAGGGGTCGAATGAAAAACTGTTTTTT. The whole variable domain, filled in from reference TRBV28 and TRBJ1-4, reads DVKVTQSSRYLVKRTGEKVFLECVQDMDHENMFWYRQDPGLGLRLIYFSYDVKMKEKGDIPEGYSVSREKKERFSLILESASTNQTSMYLCASSLTQQGSNEKLFFGSGTQLSVL.

The V and J genes are TRBV20-1 and TRBJ2-7, with 11 nucleotides matching TRBD2. V trimming: 2 bases; J trimming: 6 bases; junction bases outside the gene matches: 6. Germline CDR1 and CDR2: DFQATT and SNEGSKA (reference sequence). The CDR3 runs to 14 residues. The CDR3 is CSARLAGGLREQYF. As DNA, the CDR3 is TGCAGTGCTAGACTAGCGGGAGGACTGCGCGAGCAGTACTTC.

The chain combines TRBV5-1 with TRBJ2-5, with unresolved D. This CDR3 comprises 16 residues. Germline CDR1 is SGHRS and CDR2 is YFSETQ. Trimming took off 2 bases at V and 1 base at J, with 15 bases between the two ends. CDR3: CASSFRVGSSQETQYF. CDR3 bases: TGCGCCAGCAGCTTCAGAGTGGGCAGTTCCCAAGAGACCCAGTACTTC.

Ten or more counts support this clonotype. The chain uses TRBV15 and TRBJ2-7; 7 bases are a match to TRBD1. Germline trimming cut 3 bases from V and 1 base from J; bases unmatched to any gene: 3. The CDR3 has 14 residues. Per the germline V gene, CDR1 is LNHNV and CDR2 is YYDKDF (reference sequence). Written as DNA, the CDR3 is TGTGCCACCAGCAGTAGGGGGCTATCCTACGAGCAGTACTTC. Amino acid sequence: CATSSRGLSYEQYF.

This clonotype was found a few times. The chain combines TRBV27 with TRBJ2-1, with 10 bases lining up with TRBD1. CDR1 MNHEY and CDR2 SMNVEV come from the germline V gene (reference sequence). V trimming: 7 bases; J trimming: 4 bases; junction bases outside the gene matches: 7. The length of the CDR3 is 15 residues. The CDR3 coding sequence is TGTGCCAGCACCCATGGACAGGGGGTGTACAATGAGCAGTTCTTC. It codes for CASTHGQGVYNEQFF.

Comments on this clonotype: Compared with germline, one end of the junction differs, possibly owing to a read error. The chain is built from TRBV7-9 and TRBJ2-7; 9 bases line up with TRBD1. The CDR3 runs to 16 residues. The germline gives CDR1 SEHNR, CDR2 FQNEAQ (reference sequence). The CDR3, as DNA: TGTGCCAGCAGCCCAATGGGACAGGGATTTCCCTACGAGCGGTACTTC. Translated: CASSPMGQGFPYERYF.

Concerning this clonotype: A much larger clone lies a single base off, so this may be a read error. The V call is TRBV30, the J call TRBJ1-5, with D possibly matching TRBD1 (6 bases). The germline CDR1 and CDR2 sequences are GTSNPN and SVGIG (reference sequence). This CDR3 comprises 15 residues. Trimming removed 1 base at V and 7 bases at J, with 17 bases between. The CDR3 sequence is CAWSGAGDTRQPQHF. The DNA for the CDR3 is TGTGCCTGGAGTGGGGCAGGGGACACTCGGCAGCCCCAGCATTTT.

Ten or more counts support this clonotype. The chain links TRBV7-2 to TRBJ2-1; D is perhaps TRBD1 or TRBD2 (5 bases each). CDR1 and CDR2 from the germline V gene are SGHTA and FQGNSA. The CDR3 consists of 15 residues. Trimming shortened V by 7 bases and J by 8 bases, and 21 bases separated the two germline ends. For the CDR3, the DNA is TGTGCCAGCACCCCGACTGGGACCCAGCGCTATGAGCAGTTCTTC. This sequence encodes CASTPTGTQRYEQFF.

This clonotype was detected ten times or more. The chain is built from TRBV3-1 and TRBJ1-3; D gene ambiguous. The CDR3 is made up of 11 amino acids. From germline, CDR1 is LGHDT and CDR2 YNNKEL (reference sequence). V was trimmed by 1 base and J by 15 bases, leaving 10 bases between them. The CDR3 loop reads CASSQGTREYF. The CDR3 DNA is TGTGCCAGCAGCCAAGGGACTAGAGAATATTTT.

This clonotype was found many times. V usage is TRBV12-3 or TRBV12-4 and J usage is TRBJ1-2; no clear D. The length of the CDR3 is 14 residues. Deletions cut 6 bases from V and 2 bases from J, with 13 bases between. The CDR3, as DNA: TGTGCCAGCAGCTGGCATCTTGTGAACTATGGCTACACCTTC. This sequence encodes CASSWHLVNYGYTF.

There are many counts of this clonotype. J is TRBJ1-1 and V is TRBV6-1; D may be TRBD1 (6 bases). CDR1 MNHNS and CDR2 SASEGT come from the germline V gene. The CDR3 spans 12 residues. V was clipped by 5 bases and J by 3 bases, with 7 bases between them. CDR3 protein: CASSSGDTEAFF. The CDR3 nucleotides are TGTGCCAGCAGTTCAGGGGACACTGAAGCTTTCTTT.

This chain uses TRBV20-1 with TRBJ2-1, with unresolved D. The CDR3 length is 12 residues. V shed 7 bases and J shed 6 bases, with 13 bases lying between them. Germline V gene data show CDR1 as DFQATT and CDR2 as SNEGSKA (reference sequence). CDR3 in amino acids: CSVPISRNEQFF. The CDR3 bases are TGCAGTGTTCCGATTTCTCGCAATGAGCAGTTCTTC.

This clonotype was recorded many times. The chain recombines TRBV7-9 with TRBJ1-2; 7 bases fit TRBD1. V trimming: 6 bases; J trimming: 7 bases; junction bases outside the gene matches: 11. CDR3 length: 14 amino acids. Per germline, CDR1 SEHNR and CDR2 FQNEAQ (reference sequence). In nucleotides, the CDR3 is TGTGCCAGCAGACCCCTAGACAGGGATCCTGGCTACACCTTC. Its translation: CASRPLDRDPGYTF.

This chain joins TRBV10-3 and TRBJ1-5; 10 positions match TRBD1. The CDR3 length is 19 residues. Germline V gene lookup returns CDR1 ENHRY and CDR2 SYGVKD. With 3 bases clipped from V and 0 bases from J, the junction kept 11 bases outside the gene matches. The chain's CDR3 is CAISEEGQGVPLSNQPQHF. The CDR3 coding sequence is TGTGCCATCAGTGAAGAAGGACAGGGGGTTCCTCTTAGCAATCAGCCCCAGCATTTT.

This clonotype was seen a few times. J is TRBJ1-6 and V is TRBV6-2 or TRBV6-3; D may be TRBD1 (5 bases). Germline CDR1 is MNHEY and CDR2 is SVGEGT. There are 13 residues in the CDR3. Trimming shortened V by 7 bases and J by 6 bases, and 10 bases separated the two germline ends. CDR3 sequence (DNA): TGTGCCAGCACCCAGGGAGGTAATTCACCCCTCCACTTT. Translation gives CASTQGGNSPLHF.

This clonotype was observed once. Being one base from a much bigger clone, this may be a read error. This chain uses TRBV6-1 with TRBJ1-5; maybe TRBD1 (5 bases). Looked up from germline, CDR1 is MNHNS and CDR2 is SASEGT. Deletions cut 2 bases from V and 3 bases from J, with 14 bases between. The CDR3 runs 16 residues. The CDR3 here is CASSEQGTYINQPQHF. The DNA of the CDR3 is TGTGCCAGCAGTGAACAGGGAACCTATATCAATCAGCCCCAGCATTTT.

Details on this clonotype: The junction does not match germline at one end; this may be a read error. V usage is TRBV10-2 and J usage is TRBJ1-2; no definite D call. The CDR3 contains 14 residues. Germline CDR1 and CDR2: WSHSY and SAAADI. This CDR3 is CTSSEMGINYGYTF. The CDR3 bases are TGCACCAGCAGTGAAATGGGTATAAACTATGGCTACACCTTC.

This clonotype occurred many times. This chain connects TRBV6-5 to TRBJ1-2; D not resolved. Between the trimmed V and J ends, which lost 0 bases and 0 bases, there was a span of 14 bases. This CDR3 has 17 amino acids. In germline, CDR1 is MNHEY, CDR2 SVGAGI. CDR3 DNA: TGTGCCAGCAGTTACTCGAATGGGGTCACCGCTAACTATGGCTACACCTTC. This encodes CASSYSNGVTANYGYTF.

This clonotype appeared many times. The chain employs TRBV6-1 and TRBJ1-1, with 8 nucleotides matching TRBD1. V shed 7 bases and J 5 bases; nucleotides not matched to a gene: 12. This CDR3 spans 15 amino acids. The germline V gene has CDR1 MNHNS and CDR2 SASEGT. CDR3 amino acids: CASNPQSQGVTEAFF. In DNA form, the CDR3 reads TGTGCCAGCAACCCCCAGTCACAGGGGGTTACTGAAGCTTTCTTT.